This T cell receptor beta chain derives from a study of blood T cell repertoires in COVID-19. About the study: The analysed material was cDNA or gDNA that came from T cells, B-cell-depleted T cells, or PBMCs.

Generated by immunoSEQ multiplex PCR, the TCRdb table keeps only in-frame clones and is missing some. Among 85,000 to 95,000 clones listed, more than 75% were seen once. The sequencing input was peripheral blood. This sequence was found in a woman aged 80 or over with acute or convalescent COVID-19.

CDR3 in amino acids: CASSSGPGKTRNTIYF. As DNA, the CDR3 is TGTGCCAGCAGCTCCGGGCCGGGGAAAACCCGGAACACCATATATTTT. The V call is TRBV7-6, the J call TRBJ1-3; D not resolved. The CDR3 covers 16 residues. V lost 4 bases, J lost 7 bases, and 20 bases lay in between. Germline CDR1 reads SGHVS; CDR2 reads FNYEAQ.